This entry lists 19 T cell receptor beta chains sequenced from one sample in a study of shared clonotypes between healthy human individuals. Only in-frame clones appear in the TCRdb table, and some are missing; sequencing was by immunoSEQ multiplex PCR. The sample includes roughly 500,000 clones, more than 75% of them seen just once. Material for sequencing was PBMCs. Receptors originate from a middle-aged woman in good health. Some clones in this sample may be carry-over from other donors' samples.

The genes are TRBV4-1 and TRBJ2-7; 15 bases line up with TRBD2. V shed 1 base and J 2 bases; nucleotides not matched to a gene: 15. The CDR3 sequence is 21 residues long. CDR1 MGHRA and CDR2 YSYEKL come from the germline V gene. The CDR3 protein is CASSQGFGQPRTSGRAYEQYF. As DNA, the CDR3 is TGCGCCAGCAGCCAAGGTTTTGGACAGCCAAGGACTAGCGGGAGGGCCTACGAGCAGTACTTC.

This clone was picked up one time. V and J are TRBV6-6 and TRBJ2-3; no reliable D call. Germline CDR1 is MNHNY and CDR2 is SVGAGI (reference sequence). The V end lost 6 bases, the J end lost 1 base, and 17 bases lay between the germline ends. This CDR3 spans 16 amino acids. Here the CDR3 reads CASSSETRARTDTQYF. The DNA for the CDR3 is TGTGCCAGCAGCTCCGAGACCCGGGCCCGCACAGATACGCAGTATTTT.

The genes are TRBV6-5 and TRBJ2-7; 9 bases line up with TRBD1. Germline CDR1 reads MNHEY; CDR2 reads SVGAGI. V trimming: 6 bases; J trimming: 0 bases; junction bases outside the gene matches: 3. This CDR3 region has 14 residues. CDR3: CASSLTGGSYEQYF. CDR3 nucleotides: TGTGCCAGCAGCCTGACAGGGGGCTCCTACGAGCAGTACTTC.

A note on this clone: Other DNA sequences in the same sample also yield this CDR3. V and J are TRBV7-2 and TRBJ1-5; no definite D call. Per the germline V gene, CDR1 is SGHTA and CDR2 is FQGNSA. The CDR3 consists of 13 residues. Trimming removed 1 base from V and 3 bases from J, with 4 bases in between. The CDR3, as DNA: TGTGCCAGCAGCTTAGGCCCCAATCAGCCCCAGCATTTT. It codes for CASSLGPNQPQHF. Based on the CDR3 plus reference TRBV7-2 and TRBJ1-5, the full variable domain is GAGVSQSPSNKVTEKGKDVELRCDPISGHTALYWYRQSLGQGLEFLIYFQGNSAPDKSGLPSDRFSAERTGGSVSTLTIQRTQQEDSAVYLCASSLGPNQPQHFGDGTRLSIL.

The DNA of the CDR3 is TGCGCCAGCACCATGACACCGACTAATGAAAAACTGTTTTTT. Translated: CASTMTPTNEKLFF. The rearrangement links TRBV5-1 to TRBJ1-4; D remains ambiguous. V was pared by 6 bases and J by 2 bases, with 11 bases between. CDR1 SGHRS and CDR2 YFSETQ come from the germline V gene. The CDR3 covers 14 residues.

The chain carries TRBV10-3 and TRBJ2-5, with a possible D match to TRBD1 (5 bases). The CDR3 consists of 13 residues. The V end lost 6 bases, the J end lost 3 bases, and 11 bases lay between the germline ends. CDR1 is ENHRY, CDR2 SYGVKD, per germline. The CDR3 loop is CAIRGDSKETQYF. CDR3 DNA sequence: TGTGCCATCAGAGGCGACAGCAAAGAGACCCAGTACTTC.

The sample holds one count of this clone. The chain is built from TRBV2 and TRBJ1-1; 9 nucleotides match TRBD1. Looked up from germline, CDR1 is SNHLY and CDR2 is FYNNEI. J was trimmed by 3 bases and V by 5 bases; bases with no gene match: 7. The CDR3 length is 15 residues. For the CDR3, the DNA is TGTGCCAGCAGTCTGGACAGGGGACGGGACACTGAAGCTTTCTTT. The encoded protein is CASSLDRGRDTEAFF. Combining the CDR3 with reference TRBV2 and TRBJ1-1 gives the whole variable domain EPEVTQTPSHQVTQMGQEVILRCVPISNHLYFYWYRQILGQKVEFLVSFYNNEISEKSEIFDDQFSVERPDGSNFTLKIRSTKLEDSAMYFCASSLDRGRDTEAFFGQGTRLTVV.

This chain links TRBV5-1 with TRBJ2-5; 9 bases line up with TRBD2. Germline CDR1 is SGHRS and CDR2 is YFSETQ. V dropped 0 bases and J dropped 5; count of bases not matched to a gene: 5. This CDR3 comprises 15 residues. The DNA for the CDR3 is TGCGCCAGCAGCTTGGTAGCGGGAGAAAGGGAGACCCAGTACTTC. The encoded protein is CASSLVAGERETQYF.

The chain has TRBV30 and TRBJ1-1, with 10 nucleotides matching TRBD1. The germline V gene encodes CDR1 GTSNPN and CDR2 SVGIG (reference sequence). The CDR3 is made up of 15 amino acids. Unmatched junction bases numbered 8, after V lost 2 bases and J lost 5 bases. The CDR3 spells CAWSPGTGVDTEAFF. The CDR3 nucleotides read TGTGCCTGGAGTCCCGGGACAGGGGTAGATACTGAAGCTTTCTTT.

J is TRBJ2-1 and V is TRBV5-1; D may correspond to TRBD1 or TRBD2 (5 bases each). V lost 3 bases and J 6 bases, leaving 16 bases between the germline ends. This CDR3 comprises 15 residues. Germline assignment: CDR1 SGHRS and CDR2 YFSETQ. CDR3 sequence: CASSSFLGGGNEQFF. The CDR3 region has the DNA TGCGCCAGCAGCTCCTTCCTAGGTGGGGGCAATGAGCAGTTCTTC.

The chain has TRBV4-1 and TRBJ2-1, with TRBD2 matching over 10 bases. V was pared by 0 bases and J by 0 bases, with 2 bases of the junction left unmatched. The CDR3 sequence is 17 residues long. Germline loops: CDR1 MGHRA, CDR2 YSYEKL. CDR3 region: CASSQDLAGASYNEQFF. The CDR3 bases are TGCGCCAGCAGCCAAGATCTAGCGGGGGCCTCCTACAATGAGCAGTTCTTC.

Concerning this clone itself: This may be a read error: a much more frequent sequence differs by one nucleotide. The chain recombines TRBV25-1 with TRBJ2-1; D is uncertain. Trimming stripped 0 bases from V and 3 bases from J, with 3 bases between. The CDR3 totals 13 residues. Germline V lookup: CDR1 MGHDK, CDR2 SYGVNS. The CDR3 coding sequence is TGTGCCAGCAGTGAATACAGCTACAATGAGCAGTTCTTC. It is translated as CASSEYSYNEQFF.

This chain links TRBV25-1 with TRBJ1-1, with D perhaps matching TRBD1 (5 bases). Per germline, CDR1 MGHDK and CDR2 SYGVNS. This CDR3 has 13 residues. V shed 1 base and J shed 13 bases, with 16 bases lying between them. CDR3 nucleotide sequence: TGTGCCAGCAGTGAATCGCGGACGACAGCTAGTTTCTTT. As protein: CASSESRTTASFF.

There are a few counts of this clone. This chain joins TRBV6-5 and TRBJ2-7, with D perhaps matching TRBD1 or TRBD2 (7 bases each). CDR1 and CDR2 from the germline V gene are MNHEY and SVGAGI. V was shortened by 2 bases and J by 0 bases, with 11 bases between the two germline ends. CDR3 size: 15 residues. For the CDR3, the DNA is TGTGCCAGCAGTTACCAGGGGGAGGGCTCCTACGAGCAGTACTTC. Its translation is CASSYQGEGSYEQYF.

This clone was seen only a few times. The chain joins TRBV10-3 to TRBJ1-2; D might be TRBD1 (6 bases). This CDR3 region has 16 residues. CDR1 is ENHRY, CDR2 SYGVKD, per germline. The V gene lost 11 bases and the J gene lost 1 base, with 23 bases spanning the gap. The CDR3 here is CASSTTGRIVNYGYTF. In DNA form, the CDR3 reads TGTGCCTCATCGACGACAGGTCGAATCGTTAACTATGGCTACACCTTC.

The chain employs TRBV5-5 and TRBJ2-7; 8 bases line up with TRBD2. There are 13 residues in the CDR3. V lost 3 bases, J lost 4 bases, and 3 bases stayed unmatched. Germline V gene lookup returns CDR1 SGHKS and CDR2 YYEKEE (reference sequence). This CDR3 is CASSYGLAYEQYF. Written as DNA, the CDR3 is TGTGCCAGCAGCTACGGACTAGCTTACGAGCAGTACTTC.

This chain connects TRBV4-2 to TRBJ1-4; 8 nucleotides align to TRBD1. Germline V gene data show CDR1 as LGHNA and CDR2 as YNFKEQ. This CDR3 has 16 amino acids. V was clipped by 0 bases and J by 8 bases; unmatched bases: 8. The CDR3 sequence: CASSQDAGTGREKLFF. CDR3 nucleotide sequence: TGTGCCAGCAGCCAAGACGCCGGGACAGGACGGGAAAAACTGTTTTTT.

The rearrangement joins TRBV5-1 to TRBJ2-1, with 8 bases lining up with TRBD2. With V trimmed by 1 base and J by 5 bases, 5 bases remained unmatched. Germline CDR1 is SGHRS and CDR2 is YFSETQ. The CDR3 is made up of 15 amino acids. This chain's CDR3 is CASSLLSAGDNEQFF. CDR3 bases: TGCGCCAGCAGCTTGTTGTCAGCGGGAGACAATGAGCAGTTCTTC.

The chain has TRBV19 and TRBJ2-2; either TRBD1 or TRBD2 may supply D (5 bases each). The germline V and J ends were trimmed by 4 bases and 2 bases, with 17 bases remaining between them. Germline V gene data show CDR1 as LNHDA and CDR2 as SQIVND (reference sequence). This CDR3 is built from 17 residues. In DNA, the CDR3 is TGTGCCAGTAGTAACCCGCGAAGGGGACCAAACACCGGGGAGCTGTTTTTT. Encoded protein: CASSNPRRGPNTGELFF.